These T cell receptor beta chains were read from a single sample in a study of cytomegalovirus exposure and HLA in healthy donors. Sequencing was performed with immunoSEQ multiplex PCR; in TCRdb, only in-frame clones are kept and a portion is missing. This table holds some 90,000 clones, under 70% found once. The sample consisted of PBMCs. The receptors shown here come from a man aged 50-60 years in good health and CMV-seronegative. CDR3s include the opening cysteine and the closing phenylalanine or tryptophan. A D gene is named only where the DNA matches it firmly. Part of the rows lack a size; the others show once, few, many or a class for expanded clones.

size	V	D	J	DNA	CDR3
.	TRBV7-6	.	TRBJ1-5	TGTGCCAGCAGCTTAGCTCCCGGAGATAGCAATCAGCCCCAGCATTTT	CASSLAPGDSNQPQHF
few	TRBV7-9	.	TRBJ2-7	TGTGCCAGCAGCTTTAGAGCAGGGGACGAGCAGTACTTC	CASSFRAGDEQYF
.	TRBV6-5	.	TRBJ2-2	TGTGCCAGCAGTGGCCGCGGGTTTAACACCGGGGAGCTGTTTTTT	CASSGRGFNTGELFF
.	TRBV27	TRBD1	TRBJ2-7	TGTGCCAGCAGTCCTGGACAGGGGGCTTGGGAGCAGTACTTC	CASSPGQGAWEQYF
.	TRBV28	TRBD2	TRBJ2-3	TGTGCCAGCAGCGGCTTGAGGGGGGCTAGCGGGATCCAAACAGATACGCAGTATTTT	CASSGLRGASGIQTDTQYF
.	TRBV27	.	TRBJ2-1	TGTGCCAGCAGTCTAAAAACAGGGCATGAGCAGTTCTTC	CASSLKTGHEQFF
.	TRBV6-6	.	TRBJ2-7	TGTGCCAGCAGCCGCCGCTCCTACGAGCAGTACTTC	CASSRRSYEQYF
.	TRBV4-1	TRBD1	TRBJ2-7	TGCGCCAGCAGCCAAGCTTTCGGACAGGGCATCTACGAGCAGTACTTC	CASSQAFGQGIYEQYF
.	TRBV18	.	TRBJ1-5	TGTGCCAGCTCCCGCGGACAGAGGGAGCCCCAGCATTTT	CASSRGQREPQHF
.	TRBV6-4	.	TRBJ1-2	TGTGCCAGCAGCCGGGACATTAACTATGGCTACACCTTC	CASSRDINYGYTF
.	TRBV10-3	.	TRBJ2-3	TGTGCCATCCGGGACCGACAGGTGGATACGCAGTATTTT	CAIRDRQVDTQYF
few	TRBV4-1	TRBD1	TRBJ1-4	TGCGCCAGCAGCTCCGGGACAGGGACCTTGGTGGCTAATGAAAAACTGTTTTTT	CASSSGTGTLVANEKLFF
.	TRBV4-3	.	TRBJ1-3	TGCGCCAGCAGCCAAGATTTCAGGGTTGGAAACACCATATATTTT	CASSQDFRVGNTIYF
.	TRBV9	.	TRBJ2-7	TGTGCCAGCAGCGTAGAGCGTGGTTTTCGGGAGCAGTACTTC	CASSVERGFREQYF
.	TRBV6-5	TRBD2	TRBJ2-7	TGTGCCAGCAGTTACCGGCCGGGGGGCTACGAGCAGTACTTC	CASSYRPGGYEQYF